This is a list of T cell receptor beta chains from one sample in a study of neoadjuvant anti-PD-1 for oral cavity cancer. Sequencing used immunoSEQ multiplex PCR; TCRdb keeps in-frame clones, though not all of them. Among about 16,000 clones listed, 50% to 70% were seen once. Source: PBMCs, taken before nivolumab (anti-PD-1) treatment. The source of these receptors is a person aged 35 to 85 with oral cavity squamous cell carcinoma. The CDR3 runs from the conserved cysteine through the conserved F or W. A D gene is named only where the DNA matches it firmly. The size field is filled for only some rows; it gives once, few, many or a size class.

J gene | V gene | clone size | D gene | CDR3 protein | CDR3 DNA
TRBJ2-7 | TRBV20-1 | - | - | CSALVGYEQYF | TGCAGTGCCCTGGTCGGCTACGAGCAGTACTTC
TRBJ2-1 | TRBV5-1 | - | - | CASSSTMTRDNEQFF | TGCGCCAGCAGCTCGACGATGACTAGGGACAATGAGCAGTTCTTC
TRBJ2-2 | TRBV19 | - | TRBD1 | CASSIDQGQGGTGELFF | TGTGCCAGTAGTATAGATCAGGGACAGGGGGGCACCGGGGAGCTGTTTTTT
TRBJ1-3 | TRBV6-6 | - | TRBD1 | CASTKGGQVSGNTIYF | TGTGCCAGCACCAAGGGGGGACAGGTATCTGGAAACACCATATATTTT
TRBJ2-7 | TRBV6-5 | - | - | CASRKTGDSYEQYF | TGTGCCAGCAGAAAGACAGGCGATTCCTACGAGCAGTACTTC
TRBJ2-3 | TRBV10-2 | - | - | CASSDPNLGTDTQYF | TGCGCCAGCAGTGACCCAAATTTAGGAACAGATACGCAGTATTTT
TRBJ1-1 | TRBV6-5 | - | - | CASSYLLGGHTEAFF | TGTGCCAGCAGTTACCTCCTCGGGGGGCACACTGAAGCTTTCTTT
TRBJ1-3 | TRBV30 | once | - | CAWSGGHSGNTIYF | TGTGCCTGGAGTGGAGGGCACTCTGGAAACACCATATATTTT
TRBJ1-2 | TRBV2 | few | - | CASSESTSYGYTF | TGTGCCAGCAGTGAATCTACCAGCTATGGCTACACCTTC
TRBJ2-3 | TRBV5-1 | - | TRBD2 | CASRGLAGVADTQYF | TGCGCCAGCAGGGGACTAGCGGGAGTGGCAGATACGCAGTATTTT
TRBJ2-6 | TRBV13 | - | TRBD2 | CASSSLAGGGGANVLTF | TGTGCCAGCAGCTCCCTAGCGGGAGGAGGTGGGGCCAACGTCCTGACTTTC
TRBJ2-2 | TRBV10-1 | - | - | CASSEGGRNTGELFF | TGCGCCAGCAGTGAGGGGGGCCGGAACACCGGGGAGCTGTTTTTT
TRBJ1-2 | TRBV4-1 | once | - | CASSQDLVAGTFYGYTF | TGCGCCAGCAGCCAAGACCTGGTTGCAGGGACCTTCTATGGCTACACCTTC
TRBJ1-5 | TRBV5-1 | - | - | CASSLDGYSNQPQHF | TGCGCCAGCAGCTTGGACGGGTATAGCAATCAGCCCCAGCATTTT
TRBJ2-2 | TRBV10-1 | - | TRBD2 | CASSPSGRGTGELFF | TGCGCCAGCAGCCCGAGCGGGAGGGGCACCGGGGAGCTGTTTTTT
TRBJ1-1 | TRBV27 | - | - | CASRGVGAENTEAFF | TGTGCCAGCAGGGGCGTGGGTGCGGAGAACACTGAAGCTTTCTTT
TRBJ2-4 | TRBV5-4 | - | - | CASSLGPQDRSGIQYF | TGTGCCAGCAGCTTGGGACCACAGGATAGATCTGGCATTCAGTACTTC
TRBJ2-7 | TRBV2 | - | - | CASRGYEQYF | TGTGCCAGCAGGGGGTACGAGCAGTACTTC
TRBJ1-2 | TRBV19 | few | - | CATRNRDSNYGYTF | TGTGCCACGAGAAACCGGGACTCCAACTATGGCTACACCTTC
TRBJ2-2 | TRBV7-9 | - | - | CASSLGSLSRYTGELFF | TGTGCCAGCAGCTTAGGCTCCCTTTCCCGGTACACCGGGGAGCTGTTTTTT
TRBJ1-1 | TRBV29-1 | few | - | CSPGVQAENEAFF | TGCAGCCCGGGAGTACAGGCGGAAAATGAAGCTTTCTTT
TRBJ2-7 | TRBV7-2 | - | - | CASSRAYEQYF | TGTGCCAGCAGCCGAGCCTACGAGCAGTACTTC
TRBJ1-4 | TRBV5-1 | - | - | CASSLRDQAEKLFF | TGCGCCAGCAGCTTACGGGACCAAGCTGAAAAACTGTTTTTT
TRBJ2-7 | TRBV29-1 | once | - | CSGGTRGGGEQYF | TGCAGCGGAGGGACGCGCGGGGGCGGCGAGCAGTACTTC
TRBJ2-1 | TRBV9 | - | - | CASSGEGSYNEQFF | TGTGCCAGCAGCGGAGAGGGGTCCTACAATGAGCAGTTCTTC
TRBJ1-1 | TRBV2 | - | - | CAEGWNTEAFF | TGTGCAGAGGGGTGGAACACTGAAGCTTTCTTT
TRBJ1-2 | TRBV6-5 | - | - | CASTYSDGRYGYTF | TGTGCCAGCACCTACTCGGATGGGAGATATGGCTACACCTTC
TRBJ1-4 | TRBV5-1 | few | - | CASSPGSGAVGEKLFF | TGCGCCAGCAGCCCCGGGAGTGGGGCGGTTGGTGAAAAACTGTTTTTT
TRBJ2-5 | TRBV5-1 | - | - | CASSLPETEKETQYF | TGCGCCAGCAGCTTGCCCGAGACAGAGAAAGAGACCCAGTACTTC
TRBJ2-7 | TRBV5-1 | - | - | CASSVGQDYYYEQYF | TGCGCCAGCAGCGTCGGACAGGACTACTACTACGAGCAGTACTTC
TRBJ2-7 | TRBV7-9 | - | - | CASSLGRGLAGSDYEQYF | TGTGCCAGCAGCTTAGGCAGGGGGCTAGCGGGATCAGACTACGAGCAGTACTTC